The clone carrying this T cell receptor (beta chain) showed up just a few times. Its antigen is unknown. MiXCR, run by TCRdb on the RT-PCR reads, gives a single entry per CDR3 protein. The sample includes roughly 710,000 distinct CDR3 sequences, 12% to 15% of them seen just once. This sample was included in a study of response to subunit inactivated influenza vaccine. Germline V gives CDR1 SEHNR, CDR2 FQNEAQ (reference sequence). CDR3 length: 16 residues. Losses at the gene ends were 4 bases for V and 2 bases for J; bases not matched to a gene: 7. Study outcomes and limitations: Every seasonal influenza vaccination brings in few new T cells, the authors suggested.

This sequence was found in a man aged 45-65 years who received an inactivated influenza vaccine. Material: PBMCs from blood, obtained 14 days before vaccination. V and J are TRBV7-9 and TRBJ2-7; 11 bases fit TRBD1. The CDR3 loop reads CASSSWTGGFTYEQYF. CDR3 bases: TGTGCCAGCAGCTCTTGGACAGGGGGCTTTACCTACGAGCAGTACTTC.